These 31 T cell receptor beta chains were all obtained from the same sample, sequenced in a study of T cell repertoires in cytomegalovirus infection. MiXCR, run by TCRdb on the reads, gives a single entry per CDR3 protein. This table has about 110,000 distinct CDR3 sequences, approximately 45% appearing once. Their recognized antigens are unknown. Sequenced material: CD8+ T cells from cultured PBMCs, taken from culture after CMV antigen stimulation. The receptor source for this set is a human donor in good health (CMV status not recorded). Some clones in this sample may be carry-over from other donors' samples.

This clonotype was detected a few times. CDR3 DNA sequence: TGTGCCAGCAGCTTAGAGGTGACCTACGAGCAGTACTTC. It translates to CASSLEVTYEQYF. The genes are TRBV7-9 and TRBJ2-7, with D unresolved. The CDR3 sequence is 13 residues long. The germline CDR1 and CDR2 sequences are SEHNR and FQNEAQ (reference sequence). V shed 1 base and J shed 2 bases, with 6 bases lying between them.

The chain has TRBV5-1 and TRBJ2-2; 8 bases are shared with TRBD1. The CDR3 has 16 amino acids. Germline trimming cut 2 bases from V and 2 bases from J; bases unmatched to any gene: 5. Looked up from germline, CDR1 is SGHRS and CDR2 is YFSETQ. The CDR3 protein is CASSLRQGINTGELFF. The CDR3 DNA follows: TGCGCCAGCAGCTTAAGACAGGGGATAAACACCGGGGAGCTGTTTTTT.

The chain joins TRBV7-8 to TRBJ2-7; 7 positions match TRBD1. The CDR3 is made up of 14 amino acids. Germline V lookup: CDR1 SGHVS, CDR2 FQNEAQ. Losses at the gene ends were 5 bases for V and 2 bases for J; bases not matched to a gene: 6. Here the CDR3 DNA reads TGTGCCAGCAGCCAAATAACAGGGGCCTACGAGCAGTACTTC. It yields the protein CASSQITGAYEQYF.

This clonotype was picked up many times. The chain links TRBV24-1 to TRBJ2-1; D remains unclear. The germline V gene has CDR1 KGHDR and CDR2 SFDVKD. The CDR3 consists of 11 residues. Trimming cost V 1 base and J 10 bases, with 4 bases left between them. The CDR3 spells CATSDLYEQFF. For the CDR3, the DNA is TGTGCCACCAGTGATTTATACGAGCAGTTCTTC.

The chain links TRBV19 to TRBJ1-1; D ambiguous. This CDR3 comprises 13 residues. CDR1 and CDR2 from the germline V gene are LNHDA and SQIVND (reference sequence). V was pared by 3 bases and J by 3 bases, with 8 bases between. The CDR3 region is CASSISSYTEAFF. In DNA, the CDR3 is TGTGCCAGTAGTATCTCCTCTTACACTGAAGCTTTCTTT.

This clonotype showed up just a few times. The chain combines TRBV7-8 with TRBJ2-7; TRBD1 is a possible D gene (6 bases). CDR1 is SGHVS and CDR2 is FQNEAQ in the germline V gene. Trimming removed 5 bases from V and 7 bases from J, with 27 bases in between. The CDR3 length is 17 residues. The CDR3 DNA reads TGTGCCAGCAGCGCCAGGAGGCTTCCGGGACAATCAGAGGAGCAGTACTTC. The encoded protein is CASSARRLPGQSEEQYF. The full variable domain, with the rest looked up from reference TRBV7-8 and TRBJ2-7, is GAGVSQSPRYKVAKRGQDVALRCDPISGHVSLFWYQQALGQGPEFLTYFQNEAQLDKSGLPSDRFFAERPEGSVSTLKIQRTQQEDSAVYLCASSARRLPGQSEEQYFGPGTRLTVT.

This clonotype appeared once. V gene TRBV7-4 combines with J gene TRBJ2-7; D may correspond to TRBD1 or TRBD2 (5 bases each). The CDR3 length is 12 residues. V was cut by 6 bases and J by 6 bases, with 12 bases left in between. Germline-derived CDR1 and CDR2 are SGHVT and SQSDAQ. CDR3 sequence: CASSPGPLEQYF. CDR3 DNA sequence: TGTGCCAGCAGTCCGGGGCCCCTCGAGCAGTACTTC.

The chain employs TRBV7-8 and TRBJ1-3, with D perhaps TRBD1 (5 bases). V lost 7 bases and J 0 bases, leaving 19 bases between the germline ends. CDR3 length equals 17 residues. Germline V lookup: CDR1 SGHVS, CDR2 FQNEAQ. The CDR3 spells CASTLSPGPFSGNTIYF. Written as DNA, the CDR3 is TGTGCCAGCACCCTTAGTCCGGGGCCGTTCTCTGGAAACACCATATATTTT.

The CDR3 DNA reads TGTGCCAGCAGTGCCTACACAGGGGAAGGAGAGACCCAGTACTTC. Protein sequence: CASSAYTGEGETQYF. This chain connects TRBV6-5 to TRBJ2-5; 7 nucleotides align to TRBD1. The CDR3 extends over 15 amino acids. Trimming cost V 5 bases and J 4 bases; bases outside gene matches: 10. Germline assignment: CDR1 MNHEY and CDR2 SVGAGI.

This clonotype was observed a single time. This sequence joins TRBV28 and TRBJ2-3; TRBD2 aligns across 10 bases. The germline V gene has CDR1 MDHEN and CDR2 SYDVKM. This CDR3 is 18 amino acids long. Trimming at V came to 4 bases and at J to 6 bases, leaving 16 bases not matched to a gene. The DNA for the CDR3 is TGTGCCAGCAGTTATGGGACTAGCGAGGATTTGCCGGGTGATACGCAGTATTTT. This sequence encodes CASSYGTSEDLPGDTQYF.

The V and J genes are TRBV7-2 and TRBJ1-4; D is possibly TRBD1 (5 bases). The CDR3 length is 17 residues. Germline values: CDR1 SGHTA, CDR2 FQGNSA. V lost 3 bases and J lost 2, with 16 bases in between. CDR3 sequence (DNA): TGTGCCAGCAGCTTCCCTAAGTCTGGGGGGACTAATGAAAAACTGTTTTTT. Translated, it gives CASSFPKSGGTNEKLFF.

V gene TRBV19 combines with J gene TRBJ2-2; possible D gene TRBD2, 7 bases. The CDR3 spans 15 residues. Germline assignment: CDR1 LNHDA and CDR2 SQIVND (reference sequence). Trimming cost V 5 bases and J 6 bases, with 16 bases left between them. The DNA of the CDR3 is TGTGCCAGTAGTCCGTCGAGGGGGGGTGCCGGGGAGCTGTTTTTT. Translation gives CASSPSRGGAGELFF.

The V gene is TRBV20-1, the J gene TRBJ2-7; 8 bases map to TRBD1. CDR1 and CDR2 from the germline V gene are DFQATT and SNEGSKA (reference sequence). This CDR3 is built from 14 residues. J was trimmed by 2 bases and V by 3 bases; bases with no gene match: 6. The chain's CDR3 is CSARDRVEPYEQYF. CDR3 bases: TGCAGTGCTAGGGACAGGGTGGAACCCTACGAGCAGTACTTC.

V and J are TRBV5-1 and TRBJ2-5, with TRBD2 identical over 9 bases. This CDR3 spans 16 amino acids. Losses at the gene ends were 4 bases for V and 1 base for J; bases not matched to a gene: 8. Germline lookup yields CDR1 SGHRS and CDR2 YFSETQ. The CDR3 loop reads CASSPYIAGAQETQYF. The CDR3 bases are TGCGCCAGCAGCCCCTATATAGCGGGGGCCCAAGAGACCCAGTACTTC.

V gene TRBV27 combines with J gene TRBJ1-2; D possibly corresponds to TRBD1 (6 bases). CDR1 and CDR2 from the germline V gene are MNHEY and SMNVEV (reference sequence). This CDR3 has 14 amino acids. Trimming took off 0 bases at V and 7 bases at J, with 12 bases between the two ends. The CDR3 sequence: CASSLSGQTGGYTF. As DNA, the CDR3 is TGTGCCAGCAGTTTATCCGGACAGACTGGTGGCTACACCTTC.

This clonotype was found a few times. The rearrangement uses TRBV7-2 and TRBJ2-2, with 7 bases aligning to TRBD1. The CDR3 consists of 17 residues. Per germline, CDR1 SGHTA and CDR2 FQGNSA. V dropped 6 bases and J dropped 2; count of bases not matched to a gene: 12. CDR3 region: CASSYPPGTVNTGELFF. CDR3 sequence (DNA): TGTGCCAGCAGTTATCCCCCCGGGACAGTTAACACCGGGGAGCTGTTTTTT.

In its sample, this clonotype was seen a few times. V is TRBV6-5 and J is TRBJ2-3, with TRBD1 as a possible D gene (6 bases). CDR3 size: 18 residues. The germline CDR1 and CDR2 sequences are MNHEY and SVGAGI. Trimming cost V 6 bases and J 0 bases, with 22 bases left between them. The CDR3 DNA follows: TGTGCCAGCAGCCCCGGACAGTTAGGGGTCGCTAGCACAGATACGCAGTATTTT. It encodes CASSPGQLGVASTDTQYF.

The DNA for the CDR3 is TGTGCCAGCATCGGGGTTGGGGGAACCGGGGAGCTGTTTTTT. It encodes CASIGVGGTGELFF. This chain joins TRBV2 and TRBJ2-2; possibly TRBD1 or TRBD2 for D (5 bases each). Germline values: CDR1 SNHLY, CDR2 FYNNEI. Trimming removed 7 bases from V and 5 bases from J, with 14 bases in between. The CDR3 length is 14 residues.

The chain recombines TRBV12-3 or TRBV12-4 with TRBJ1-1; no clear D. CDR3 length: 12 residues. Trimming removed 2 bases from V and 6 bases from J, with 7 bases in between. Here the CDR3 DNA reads TGTGCCAGCAGTTTATACGGAGCTGAAGCTTTCTTT. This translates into CASSLYGAEAFF.

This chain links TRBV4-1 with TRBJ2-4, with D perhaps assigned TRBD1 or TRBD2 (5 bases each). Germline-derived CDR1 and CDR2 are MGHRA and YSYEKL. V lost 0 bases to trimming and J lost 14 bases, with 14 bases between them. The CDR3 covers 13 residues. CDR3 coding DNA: TGCGCCAGCAGCCAAGATGAGGGGCTTGAGGAGTACTTC. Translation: CASSQDEGLEEYF.

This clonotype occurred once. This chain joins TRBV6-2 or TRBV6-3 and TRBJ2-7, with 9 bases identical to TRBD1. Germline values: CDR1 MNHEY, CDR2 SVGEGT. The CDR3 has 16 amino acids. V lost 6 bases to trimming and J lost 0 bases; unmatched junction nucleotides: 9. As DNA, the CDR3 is TGTGCCAGCAGCTTTATCCCGGGACAGGGCTCCTACGAGCAGTACTTC. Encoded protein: CASSFIPGQGSYEQYF.

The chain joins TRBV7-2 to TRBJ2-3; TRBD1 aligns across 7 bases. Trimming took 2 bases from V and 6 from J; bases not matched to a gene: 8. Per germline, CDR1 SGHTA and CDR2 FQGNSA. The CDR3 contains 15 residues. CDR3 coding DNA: TGTGCCAGCAGCTTAAGAGGGACAGAAAGGGATACGCAGTATTTT. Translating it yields CASSLRGTERDTQYF.

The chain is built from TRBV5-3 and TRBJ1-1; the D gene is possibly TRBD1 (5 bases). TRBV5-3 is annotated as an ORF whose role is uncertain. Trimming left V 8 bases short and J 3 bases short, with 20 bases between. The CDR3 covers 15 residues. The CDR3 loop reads CASRRETGEDTEAFF. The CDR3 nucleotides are TGTGCCAGCAGGAGAGAAACGGGGGAGGACACTGAAGCTTTCTTT.

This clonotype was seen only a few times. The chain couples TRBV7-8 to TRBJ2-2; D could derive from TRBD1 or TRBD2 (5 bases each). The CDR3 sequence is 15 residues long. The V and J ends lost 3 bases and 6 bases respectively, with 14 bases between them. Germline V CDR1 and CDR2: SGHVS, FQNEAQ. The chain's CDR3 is CASSFRDQQAGELFF. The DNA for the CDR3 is TGTGCCAGCAGCTTCCGGGACCAGCAGGCCGGGGAGCTGTTTTTT.

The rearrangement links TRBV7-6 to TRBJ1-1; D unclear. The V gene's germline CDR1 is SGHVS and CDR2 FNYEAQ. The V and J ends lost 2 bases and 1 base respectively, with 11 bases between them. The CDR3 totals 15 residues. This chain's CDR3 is CASSLNPQTNTEAFF. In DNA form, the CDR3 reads TGTGCCAGCAGCTTAAATCCCCAGACGAACACTGAAGCTTTCTTT. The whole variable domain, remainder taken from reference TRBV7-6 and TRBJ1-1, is GAGVSQSPRYKVTKRGQDVALRCDPISGHVSLYWYRQALGQGPEFLTYFNYEAQQDKSGLPNDRFSAERPEGSISTLTIQRTEQRDSAMYRCASSLNPQTNTEAFFGQGTRLTVV.

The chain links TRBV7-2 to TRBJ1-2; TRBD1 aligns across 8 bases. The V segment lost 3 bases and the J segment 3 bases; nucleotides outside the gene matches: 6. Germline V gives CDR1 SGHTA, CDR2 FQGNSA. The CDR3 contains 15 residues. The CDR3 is CASSFAWTGHYGYTF. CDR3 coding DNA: TGTGCCAGCAGCTTCGCCTGGACAGGGCACTATGGCTACACCTTC.

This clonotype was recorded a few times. CDR3 DNA sequence: TGTGCCAGCAGCTACCTGACAGGGGGCTCCTACGAGCAGTACTTC. It yields the protein CASSYLTGGSYEQYF. The V call is TRBV7-6, the J call TRBJ2-7, with 9 bases fitting TRBD1. The germline gives CDR1 SGHVS, CDR2 FNYEAQ. The CDR3 is 15 amino acids. The trim removed 4 bases at V and 0 bases at J, leaving 4 bases unmatched.

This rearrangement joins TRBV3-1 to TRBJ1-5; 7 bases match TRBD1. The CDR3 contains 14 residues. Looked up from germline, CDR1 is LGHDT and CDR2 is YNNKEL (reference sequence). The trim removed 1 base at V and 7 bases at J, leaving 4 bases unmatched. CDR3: CASSQGQGVQPQHF. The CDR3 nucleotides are TGTGCCAGCAGCCAAGGCCAGGGGGTCCAGCCCCAGCATTTT.

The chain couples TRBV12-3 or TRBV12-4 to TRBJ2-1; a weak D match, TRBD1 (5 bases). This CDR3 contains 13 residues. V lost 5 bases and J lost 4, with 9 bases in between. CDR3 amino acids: CASSPDSYNEQFF. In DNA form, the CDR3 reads TGTGCCAGCAGTCCAGACAGTTACAATGAGCAGTTCTTC.

CDR3: CATSREGETYEQYF. DNA for the CDR3: TGTGCCACCAGCAGAGAGGGCGAAACCTACGAGCAGTACTTC. The chain recombines TRBV15 with TRBJ2-7; D gene unclear. The germline V gene encodes CDR1 LNHNV and CDR2 YYDKDF (reference sequence). V lost 0 bases, J lost 2 bases, and 8 bases lay in between. CDR3 length: 14 residues.

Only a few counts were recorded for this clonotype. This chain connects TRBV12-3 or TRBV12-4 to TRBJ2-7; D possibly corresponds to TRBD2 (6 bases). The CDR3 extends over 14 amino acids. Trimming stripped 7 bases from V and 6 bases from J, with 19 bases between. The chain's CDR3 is CASNLGGRATEQYF. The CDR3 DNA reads TGTGCCAGCAACCTCGGGGGAAGGGCTACCGAGCAGTACTTC.